This T cell receptor (beta chain) was found in a study of T-cell memory formation after mild COVID-19. 5'RACE with constant-segment primers yielded barcoded, UMI-tagged TCR alpha and TCR beta cDNA libraries. In TCRdb, the 5' RACE reads were re-called with MiXCR into one record per CDR3 protein. This table holds about 190,000 distinct CDR3 sequences, roughly 18% found once. V lost 4 bases to trimming and J lost 2 bases, with 6 bases between them. There are 12 residues in the CDR3. Germline V CDR1 and CDR2: SGHRS, YFSETQ. In its sample, this clonotype was seen many times. What it binds is not known. Study-wide findings and caveats: Contracting CD4+ clones were located mainly in CM and EM, and CD8+ clones in EMRA. Pre-infection memory held some responding clones, suggesting pre-existing cross-reactive T cells responded.

This rearrangement joins TRBV5-1 to TRBJ2-5, with D hard to call. The specimen was PBMCs or a T cell subset sorted from them (not recorded which). The TCR originated in an adult woman who had mild COVID-19 (a few samples of this study predate the infection). Cell type and time point are not known. The chain's CDR3 is CASSPEQETQYF. The CDR3 DNA follows: TGCGCCAGCAGCCCGGAACAAGAGACCCAGTACTTC.